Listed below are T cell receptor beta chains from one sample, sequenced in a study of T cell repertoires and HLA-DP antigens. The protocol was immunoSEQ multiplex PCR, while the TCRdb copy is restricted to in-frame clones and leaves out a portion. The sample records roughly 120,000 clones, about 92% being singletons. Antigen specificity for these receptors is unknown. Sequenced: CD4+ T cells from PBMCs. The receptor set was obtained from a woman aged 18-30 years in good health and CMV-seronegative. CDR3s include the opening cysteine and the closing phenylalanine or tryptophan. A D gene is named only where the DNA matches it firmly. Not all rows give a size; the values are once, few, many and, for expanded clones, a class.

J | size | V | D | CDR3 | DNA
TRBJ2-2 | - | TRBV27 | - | CASSEPRGHRYTGELFF | TGTGCCAGCAGCGAGCCCCGGGGACACCGGTACACCGGGGAGCTGTTTTTT
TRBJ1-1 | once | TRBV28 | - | CASLLRDTEAFF | TGTGCCAGCCTTTTGAGGGACACTGAAGCTTTCTTT
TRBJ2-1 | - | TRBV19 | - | CASSIGPLTTEQFF | TGTGCCAGTAGTATAGGTCCACTAACTACTGAGCAGTTCTTC
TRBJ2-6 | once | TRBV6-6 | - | CASSYPRGANVLTF | TGTGCCAGCAGTTACCCGAGAGGGGCCAACGTCCTGACTTTC
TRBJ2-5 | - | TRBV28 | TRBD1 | CASSKRTGQETQYF | TGTGCCAGCAGTAAAAGGACAGGGCAAGAGACCCAGTACTTC
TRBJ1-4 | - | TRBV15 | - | CATSRRRIYEKLFF | TGTGCCACCAGCAGGCGAAGGATTTATGAAAAACTGTTTTTT
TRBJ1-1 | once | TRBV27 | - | CASSSRLRTEAFF | TGTGCCAGCAGCTCACGGCTCAGGACTGAAGCTTTCTTT
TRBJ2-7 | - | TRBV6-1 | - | CASTLSTAYEQYF | TGTGCCAGCACCCTCTCGACGGCCTACGAGCAGTACTTC
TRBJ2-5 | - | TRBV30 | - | CAWARTVGGETQYF | TGTGCCTGGGCGAGGACGGTCGGAGGTGAGACCCAGTACTTC
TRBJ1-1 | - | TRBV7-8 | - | CASSLTRDANTEAFF | TGTGCCAGCAGCTTAACAAGGGATGCGAACACTGAAGCTTTCTTT
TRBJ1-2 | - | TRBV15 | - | CATSRDRGQGDGYTF | TGTGCCACCAGCAGAGATCGTGGGCAGGGAGATGGCTACACCTTC
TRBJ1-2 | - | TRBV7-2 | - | CASSADNRVRYGYTF | TGTGCCAGCAGCGCCGATAACAGGGTTCGCTATGGCTACACCTTC
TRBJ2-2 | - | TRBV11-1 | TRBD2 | CASSQVGSGGTGELFF | TGTGCCAGCAGCCAAGTAGGGTCGGGGGGCACCGGGGAGCTGTTTTTT
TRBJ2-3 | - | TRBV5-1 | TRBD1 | CASTIGQAEFLDTQYF | TGCGCCAGCACCATCGGACAGGCCGAGTTTTTGGATACGCAGTATTTT
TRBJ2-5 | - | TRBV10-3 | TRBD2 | CAISVGLAGGTETQYF | TGTGCCATCTCTGTCGGTCTAGCGGGAGGGACAGAGACCCAGTACTTC
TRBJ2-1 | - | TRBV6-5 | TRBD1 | CASSYRGQGYNEQFF | TGTGCCAGCAGTTACCGGGGACAGGGGTACAATGAGCAGTTCTTC
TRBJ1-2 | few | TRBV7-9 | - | CASSPTGVGYTF | TGTGCCAGCAGCCCGACCGGGGTTGGCTACACCTTC
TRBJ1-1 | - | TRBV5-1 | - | CASSLTHTGTEAFF | TGCGCCAGCAGCTTGACACACACGGGGACTGAAGCTTTCTTT
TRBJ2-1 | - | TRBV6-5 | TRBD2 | CASSSLREGRNEQFF | TGTGCCAGCAGTTCCTTACGGGAGGGCCGCAATGAGCAGTTCTTC
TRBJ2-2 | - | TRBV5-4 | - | CASSSRGTGELFF | TGTGCCAGCAGCTCGAGGGGTACCGGGGAGCTGTTTTTT
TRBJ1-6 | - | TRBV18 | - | CASSPRTVSSYDSPLHF | TGTGCCAGCTCACCACGGACAGTGAGCTCTTACGATTCACCCCTCCACTTT
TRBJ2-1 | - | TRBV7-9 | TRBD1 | CASSLGLGQTYNEQFF | TGTGCCAGCAGCTTAGGTTTGGGACAGACCTACAATGAGCAGTTCTTC
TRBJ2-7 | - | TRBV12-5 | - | CASGFGGSYEQYF | TGTGCTAGTGGTTTTGGGGGATCCTACGAGCAGTACTTC
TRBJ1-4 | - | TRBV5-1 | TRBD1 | CASSAGTDEKLFF | TGCGCCAGCAGCGCCGGGACAGATGAAAAACTGTTTTTT
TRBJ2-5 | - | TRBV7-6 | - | CASSLVEGETQYF | TGTGCCAGCAGCTTAGTGGAGGGGGAGACCCAGTACTTC
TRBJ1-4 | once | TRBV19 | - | CASRSIRGLTNEKLFF | TGTGCCAGTAGATCAATAAGGGGGTTGACTAATGAAAAACTGTTTTTT
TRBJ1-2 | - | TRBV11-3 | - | CASSLDIGVQDDYGYTF | TGTGCCAGCAGCTTAGATATAGGGGTACAGGACGACTATGGCTACACCTTC
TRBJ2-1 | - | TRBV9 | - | CASSVDLGSTYNEQFF | TGTGCCAGCAGCGTAGATCTCGGGAGTACCTACAATGAGCAGTTCTTC
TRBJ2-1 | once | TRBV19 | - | CATAGASGYNEQFF | TGTGCCACCGCAGGGGCGAGCGGTTACAATGAGCAGTTCTTC
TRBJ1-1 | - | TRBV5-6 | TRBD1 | CASSPDRGYPEAFF | TGTGCCAGCAGTCCGGACAGGGGATACCCTGAAGCTTTCTTT
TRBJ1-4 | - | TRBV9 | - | CASSVGDGVNEKLFF | TGTGCCAGCAGCGTTGGCGATGGTGTTAATGAAAAACTGTTTTTT
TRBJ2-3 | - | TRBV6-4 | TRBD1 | CASSGGEGQGAWTDTQYF | TGTGCCAGCAGTGGGGGTGAGGGACAGGGGGCTTGGACAGATACGCAGTATTTT
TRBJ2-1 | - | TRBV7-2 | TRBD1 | CASSFGDRVVGNEQFF | TGTGCCAGCAGCTTCGGTGACAGGGTAGTAGGCAATGAGCAGTTCTTC
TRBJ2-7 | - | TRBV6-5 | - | CASSLRGGTTYEQYF | TGTGCCAGCTCACTTAGGGGGGGGACGACCTACGAGCAGTACTTC
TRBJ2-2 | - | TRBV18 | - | CASSPDRNTGELFF | TGTGCCAGCTCACCAGACCGAAACACCGGGGAGCTGTTTTTT
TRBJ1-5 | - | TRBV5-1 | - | CASSLGSTGNQPQHF | TGCGCCAGCAGCTTGGGCAGTACCGGCAATCAGCCCCAGCATTTT
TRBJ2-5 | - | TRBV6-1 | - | CASRPSGVQETQYF | TGTGCCAGCAGACCGAGCGGAGTCCAAGAGACCCAGTACTTC
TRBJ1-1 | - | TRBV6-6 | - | CASSYPGKGRDTEAFF | TGTGCCAGCAGTTACCCAGGCAAGGGCCGGGACACTGAAGCTTTCTTT
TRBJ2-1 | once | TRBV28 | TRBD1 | CASSPTGGSGVF | TGTGCCAGCAGTCCAACAGGGGGCTCAGGGGTCTTC
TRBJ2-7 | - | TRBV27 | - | CASRRSGRDEQYF | TGTGCCAGCAGGAGGAGTGGGAGAGACGAGCAGTACTTC
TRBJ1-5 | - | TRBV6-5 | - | CASGDPNQPQHF | TGTGCCAGCGGGGACCCCAATCAGCCCCAGCATTTT